The source of this T cell receptor beta chain is a study of CD8 T cells in cerebrospinal fluid in Alzheimer's disease. Study-level findings and limits: Versus healthy subjects, Alzheimer's patients more often had clones of at least 3%. Patients with mild cognitive impairment or Alzheimer's disease had a larger top CSF clone percentage than controls.

About this clonotype itself: Its cognate antigen is unknown.

The CDR3 totals 13 residues. CDR1 is SGHRS, CDR2 YFSETQ, per germline. Profiling of CSF cells used 10X single-cell V(D)J plus 5' expression. Following a re-call of the 10x single-cell sequencing reads, TCRdb has one entry per CDR3 protein and lacks DNA. This listing includes several hundred distinct CDR3 sequences. This TCR was recovered from a human donor in good health. Sequenced sample: cerebrospinal fluid. The chain links TRBV5-1 to TRBJ2-2; no DNA is available, so the TRBD2 call from TCRdb remains unchecked. CDR3 in amino acids: CASSPVSGGATVF.